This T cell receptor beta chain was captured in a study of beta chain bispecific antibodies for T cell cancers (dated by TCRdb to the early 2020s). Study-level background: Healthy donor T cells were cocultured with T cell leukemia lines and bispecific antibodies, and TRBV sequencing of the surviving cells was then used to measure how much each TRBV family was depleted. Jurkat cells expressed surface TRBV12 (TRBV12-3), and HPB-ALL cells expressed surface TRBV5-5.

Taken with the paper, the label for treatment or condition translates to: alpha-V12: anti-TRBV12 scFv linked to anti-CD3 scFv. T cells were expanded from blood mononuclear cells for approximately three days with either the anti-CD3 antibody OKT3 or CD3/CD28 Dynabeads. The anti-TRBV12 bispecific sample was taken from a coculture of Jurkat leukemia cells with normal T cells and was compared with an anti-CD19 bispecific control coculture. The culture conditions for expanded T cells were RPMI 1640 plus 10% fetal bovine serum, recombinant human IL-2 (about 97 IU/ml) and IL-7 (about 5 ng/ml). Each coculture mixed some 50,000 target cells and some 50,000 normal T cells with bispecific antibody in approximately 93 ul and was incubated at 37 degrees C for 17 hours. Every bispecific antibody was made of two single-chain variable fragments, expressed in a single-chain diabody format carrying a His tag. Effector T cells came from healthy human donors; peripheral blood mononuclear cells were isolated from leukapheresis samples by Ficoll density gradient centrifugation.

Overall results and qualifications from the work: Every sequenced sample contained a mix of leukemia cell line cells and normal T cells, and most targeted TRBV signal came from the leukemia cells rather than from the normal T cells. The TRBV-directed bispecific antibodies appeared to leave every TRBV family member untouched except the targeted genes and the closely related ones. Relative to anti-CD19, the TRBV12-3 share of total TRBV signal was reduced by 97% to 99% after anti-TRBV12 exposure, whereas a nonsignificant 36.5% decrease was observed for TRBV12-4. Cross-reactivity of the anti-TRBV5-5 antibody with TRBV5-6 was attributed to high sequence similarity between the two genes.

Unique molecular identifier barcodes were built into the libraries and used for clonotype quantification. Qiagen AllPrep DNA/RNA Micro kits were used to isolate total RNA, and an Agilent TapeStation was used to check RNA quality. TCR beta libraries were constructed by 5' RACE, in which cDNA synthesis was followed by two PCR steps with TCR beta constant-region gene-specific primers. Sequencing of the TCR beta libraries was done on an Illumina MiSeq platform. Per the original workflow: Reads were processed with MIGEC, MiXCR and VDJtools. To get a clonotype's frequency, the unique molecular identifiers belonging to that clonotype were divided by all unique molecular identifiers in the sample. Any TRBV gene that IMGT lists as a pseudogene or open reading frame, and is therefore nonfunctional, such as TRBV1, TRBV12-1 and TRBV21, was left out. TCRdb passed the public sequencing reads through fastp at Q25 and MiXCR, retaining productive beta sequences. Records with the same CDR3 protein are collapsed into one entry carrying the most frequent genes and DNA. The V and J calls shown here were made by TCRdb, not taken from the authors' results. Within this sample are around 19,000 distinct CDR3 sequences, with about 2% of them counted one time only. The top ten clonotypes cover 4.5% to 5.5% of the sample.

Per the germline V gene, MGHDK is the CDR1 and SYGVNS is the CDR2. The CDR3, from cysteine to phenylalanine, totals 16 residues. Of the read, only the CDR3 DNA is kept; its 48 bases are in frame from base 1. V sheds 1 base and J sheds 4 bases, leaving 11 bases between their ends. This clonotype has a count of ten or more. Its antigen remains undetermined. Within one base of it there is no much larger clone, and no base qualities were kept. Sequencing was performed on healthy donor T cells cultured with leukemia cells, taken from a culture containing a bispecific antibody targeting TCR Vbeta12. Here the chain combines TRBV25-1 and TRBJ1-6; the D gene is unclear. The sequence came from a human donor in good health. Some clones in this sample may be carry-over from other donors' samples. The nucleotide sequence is TGTGCCAGCAGTGAATGGTCCGGAAATTATAATTCACCCCTCCACTTT. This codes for CASSEWSGNYNSPLHF.